This T cell receptor (beta chain) was captured by sequencing in a study of blood T cell repertoires in COVID-19. Overall study: The analysed material was cDNA or gDNA that came from T cells, B-cell-depleted T cells, or PBMCs.

The V end was cut by 3 bases, the J end by 0 bases, with 10 bases between. This CDR3 spans 15 amino acids. Germline CDR1 is SGDLS and CDR2 is YYNGEE. This clone showed up just once. TCRdb keeps only in-frame clones here, not all; method: immunoSEQ multiplex PCR. The sample lists some 300,000 clones, approximately 86% occurring once. The sample comprised PBMCs or T cells enriched from blood (not recorded which). V is TRBV9 and J is TRBJ1-5; no clear D gene. This TCR came from a woman aged 30 to 39 who had recovered from COVID-19. Written as DNA, the CDR3 is TGTGCCAGCAGCGCTCCGGGGTTTAGCAATCAGCCCCAGCATTTT. It encodes CASSAPGFSNQPQHF. Together with reference TRBV9 and TRBJ1-5, the CDR3 gives the full variable domain: DSGVTQTPKHLITATGQRVTLRCSPRSGDLSVYWYQQSLDQGLQFLIQYYNGEERAKGNILERFSAQQFPDLHSELNLSSLELGDSALYFCASSAPGFSNQPQHFGDGTRLSIL.